One sample yielded the 26 T cell receptor beta chains listed below, sequenced in a study of blood T cell repertoires in COVID-19. Sequencing used immunoSEQ multiplex PCR; TCRdb keeps in-frame clones, though not all of them. The table shows fewer than 300,000 clones, with about 90% occurring only once. The source material was peripheral blood. Receptors originate from a woman in her forties or fifties with COVID-19, enrolled during active disease.

The rearrangement joins TRBV30 to TRBJ1-5; 10 nucleotides line up with TRBD1. Germline values: CDR1 GTSNPN, CDR2 SVGIG (reference sequence). J gave up 4 bases and V 3 bases, and 6 bases lay outside the gene matches. The length of the CDR3 is 15 residues. The CDR3 coding sequence is TGTGCCTGGAGAGAGACAGGGGGCCTTAATCAGCCCCAGCATTTT. It translates to CAWRETGGLNQPQHF.

This clone was detected only once. The V and J genes are TRBV5-8 and TRBJ2-4; TRBD1 matches at 8 bases. Trimming cost V 0 bases and J 8 bases; bases outside gene matches: 7. Germline values: CDR1 SGHTS, CDR2 YDEGEE. This CDR3 spans 15 amino acids. CDR3 region: CASSLVAGGLDIQYF. DNA of the CDR3: TGTGCCAGCAGCTTGGTCGCAGGGGGCTTGGACATTCAGTACTTC.

This CDR3 is CASSPGYYGYTF. The CDR3 bases are TGTGCCAGCAGCCCCGGGTACTATGGCTACACCTTC. The rearrangement joins TRBV12-3 or TRBV12-4 to TRBJ1-2; D gene unclear. Between the trimmed V and J ends, which lost 6 bases and 3 bases, there was a span of 8 bases. The CDR3 runs to 12 residues.

The CDR3 spells CASSEPYEQFF. The CDR3 DNA is TGTGCCAGCAGTGAACCGTATGAGCAGTTCTTC. The rearrangement uses TRBV6-1 and TRBJ2-1; D uncertain. The V end lost 2 bases, the J end lost 8 bases, and 4 bases lay between the germline ends. Germline values: CDR1 MNHNS, CDR2 SASEGT. CDR3 length equals 11 residues.

V gene TRBV18 combines with J gene TRBJ2-2, with a weak D call TRBD2 (6 bases). The V gene's germline CDR1 is KGHSH and CDR2 LQKENI. The CDR3 loop spans 16 amino acids. The V end was cut by 3 bases, the J end by 0 bases, with 11 bases between. The chain's CDR3 is CASSPSAGPNTGELFF. The CDR3 DNA sequence: TGTGCCAGCTCACCTTCTGCGGGGCCGAACACCGGGGAGCTGTTTTTT.

The chain joins TRBV24-1 to TRBJ2-7, with 8 bases fitting TRBD1. V lost 4 bases, J lost 5 bases, and 9 bases stayed unmatched. CDR1 and CDR2 (germline): KGHDR, SFDVKD. The CDR3 has 15 amino acids. The CDR3 DNA follows: TGTGCCACCAGTGACCACGGACAGGGCGAGGACGAGCAGTACTTC. Translated, it gives CATSDHGQGEDEQYF.

This sequence joins TRBV5-6 and TRBJ1-2; 9 bases map to TRBD1. The CDR3 consists of 13 residues. Germline V gene lookup returns CDR1 SGHDT and CDR2 YYEEEE. V trimming: 4 bases; J trimming: 8 bases; junction bases outside the gene matches: 6. The CDR3 bases are TGTGCCAGCAGCCTGGGGACAGGGAAAGGCTACACCTTC. Protein product: CASSLGTGKGYTF.

This clone was recorded once. The gene calls are TRBV7-2 and TRBJ1-5; 8 nucleotides match TRBD1. This CDR3 has 14 residues. Trimming cost V 5 bases and J 8 bases; bases outside gene matches: 8. Germline V CDR1 and CDR2: SGHTA, FQGNSA. The CDR3 spells CASSARTGPEPQHF. In DNA form, the CDR3 reads TGTGCCAGCAGCGCCAGGACAGGGCCTGAGCCCCAGCATTTT.

The V gene is TRBV5-1, the J gene TRBJ2-7, with 7 bases that match TRBD1. V shed 0 bases and J 5 bases; nucleotides not matched to a gene: 11. Germline CDR1 and CDR2: SGHRS and YFSETQ. The CDR3 is 16 residues long. The CDR3 here is CASSLGRGFGGDEQYF. For the CDR3, the DNA is TGCGCCAGCAGCTTGGGCAGGGGGTTTGGGGGAGACGAGCAGTACTTC.

The gene calls are TRBV19 and TRBJ1-3, with D maybe TRBD1 (5 bases). The CDR3 consists of 14 residues. Germline V lookup: CDR1 LNHDA, CDR2 SQIVND (reference sequence). Trimming took 7 bases from V and 3 from J, leaving 13 bases between them. CDR3 nucleotides: TGTGCCAGTAACCCGGGGGTCCTTGGAAACACCATATATTTT. Its protein product is CASNPGVLGNTIYF.

The V gene is TRBV6-5, the J gene TRBJ2-1; D perhaps matches TRBD1 (6 bases). V gave up 2 bases and J gave up 2 bases, with 13 bases separating them. Germline CDR1 MNHEY, CDR2 SVGAGI. The CDR3 covers 16 residues. CDR3 in amino acids: CASSYGGGHPYNEQFF. The CDR3 DNA sequence: TGTGCCAGCAGTTACGGGGGCGGCCACCCCTACAATGAGCAGTTCTTC.

This clone was found once. The chain uses TRBV6-5 and TRBJ1-1; 7 bases are shared with TRBD1. CDR1 MNHEY and CDR2 SVGAGI come from the germline V gene. The CDR3 sequence is 13 residues long. V was pared by 7 bases and J by 1 base, with 3 bases of the junction left unmatched. The DNA of the CDR3 is TGTGCCAGCATTCGGACAGGGAACACTGAAGCTTTCTTT. Translated, it gives CASIRTGNTEAFF.

In its sample, this clone was seen once. This chain joins TRBV7-2 and TRBJ1-1; D is uncertain. V dropped 5 bases and J dropped 5 bases, with 21 bases sitting between them. The CDR3 is made up of 16 amino acids. Germline V gene lookup returns CDR1 SGHTA and CDR2 FQGNSA. Here the CDR3 reads CASSPWSPYPGTEAFF. CDR3 coding DNA: TGTGCCAGCAGCCCATGGTCCCCGTACCCCGGGACTGAAGCTTTCTTT.

The CDR3 is CSVEGTGTGGSNEQFF. The CDR3 nucleotides are TGCAGCGTTGAAGGAACCGGGACAGGGGGATCGAATGAGCAGTTCTTC. The rearrangement links TRBV29-1 to TRBJ2-1; 11 bases line up with TRBD1. The germline CDR1 and CDR2 sequences are SQVTM and ANQGSEA. This CDR3 has 16 residues. V was clipped by 1 base and J by 7 bases; unmatched bases: 9.

The J gene is TRBJ1-1, the V gene TRBV6-1, with D hard to call. V was shortened by 3 bases and J by 5 bases, with 10 bases between the two germline ends. Germline CDR1 and CDR2: MNHNS and SASEGT. This CDR3 region has 13 residues. The CDR3 DNA is TGTGCCAGCAGTGAGTTGGGAGGTACTGAAGCTTTCTTT. Translating it yields CASSELGGTEAFF.

This clone was counted once. This chain links TRBV6-2 or TRBV6-3 with TRBJ2-3, with 7 nucleotides matching TRBD2. The germline gives CDR1 MNHEY, CDR2 SVGEGT. This CDR3 spans 16 amino acids. J lost 6 bases, V lost 1 base, and 10 bases had no gene match. The CDR3 DNA reads TGTGCCAGCAGTTACTTGCGGGAGCCCAGCCTTGATACGCAGTATTTT. Translation gives CASSYLREPSLDTQYF.

This clone occurred once. The chain carries TRBV27 and TRBJ2-6; TRBD2 is a possible D gene (5 bases). The germline gives CDR1 MNHEY, CDR2 SMNVEV (reference sequence). V dropped 6 bases and J dropped 0 bases, with 18 bases sitting between them. This CDR3 has 18 amino acids. CDR3 in amino acids: CASRGRDQPLSGANVLTF. As DNA, the CDR3 is TGTGCCAGCAGGGGCCGGGATCAACCCCTCTCTGGGGCCAACGTCCTGACTTTC.

CDR3 bases: TGTGCTAGTGGTTCCCTATTGCTTACCTCGGGCACCGGGGAGCTGTTTTTT. Encoded protein: CASGSLLLTSGTGELFF. V is TRBV12-5 and J is TRBJ2-2; D remains unclear. The CDR3 has 17 residues. The germline V gene has CDR1 LGHNT and CDR2 FRNRAP. V was pared by 4 bases and J by 4 bases, with 19 bases between.

This sequence joins TRBV30 and TRBJ2-7, with no clear D. V dropped 4 bases and J dropped 3 bases, with 10 bases sitting between them. CDR3 length equals 12 residues. Germline V gives CDR1 GTSNPN, CDR2 SVGIG (reference sequence). This CDR3 reads CAWKPLGYEQYF. CDR3 DNA: TGTGCCTGGAAACCCCTAGGCTACGAGCAGTACTTC.

CDR3 DNA: TGTGCCAGCAGCTTAGTAAACGGAGAGAATGAAAAACTGTTTTTT. Its translation is CASSLVNGENEKLFF. This chain uses TRBV7-6 with TRBJ1-4; the D is unclear. The CDR3 totals 15 residues. Trimming removed 1 base at V and 5 bases at J, with 11 bases between. The germline gives CDR1 SGHVS, CDR2 FNYEAQ.

This sequence joins TRBV29-1 and TRBJ2-5; no firm D call. The CDR3 is 10 amino acids. Between the trimmed V and J ends, which lost 7 bases and 5 bases, there was a span of 8 bases. The germline V gene encodes CDR1 SQVTM and CDR2 ANQGSEA. The CDR3 bases are TGCAGCGCCTTTTTGGAGACCCAGTACTTC. This sequence encodes CSAFLETQYF.

V and J are TRBV6-5 and TRBJ2-1, with D possibly matching TRBD1 (6 bases). Germline V gene sequence: CDR1 MNHEY, CDR2 SVGAGI. V dropped 8 bases and J dropped 15 bases, with 23 bases sitting between them. The CDR3 is 13 amino acids. This CDR3 reads CASDFGVGQYPFF. The CDR3 DNA sequence: TGTGCCAGCGATTTTGGGGTAGGACAGTATCCGTTCTTC.

CDR3 in amino acids: CASSGYRGSNEKLFF. The CDR3 DNA reads TGTGCCAGCAGCGGTTACAGGGGCTCTAATGAAAAACTGTTTTTT. V and J are TRBV9 and TRBJ1-4; 7 nucleotides align to TRBD1. J gave up 3 bases and V 3 bases, and 5 bases lay outside the gene matches. Germline CDR1 is SGDLS and CDR2 is YYNGEE. The CDR3 covers 15 residues. Variable domain in full (rest from reference TRBV9 and TRBJ1-4): DSGVTQTPKHLITATGQRVTLRCSPRSGDLSVYWYQQSLDQGLQFLIQYYNGEERAKGNILERFSAQQFPDLHSELNLSSLELGDSALYFCASSGYRGSNEKLFFGSGTQLSVL.

J is TRBJ1-5 and V is TRBV7-2; 7 bases line up with TRBD1. The CDR3 is 15 residues long. CDR1 SGHTA and CDR2 FQGNSA come from the germline V gene. Unmatched junction bases numbered 5, after V lost 3 bases and J lost 3 bases. CDR3 bases: TGTGCCAGCAGCTTTCGGGGACAGAACAATCAGCCCCAGCATTTT. This codes for CASSFRGQNNQPQHF.

The rearrangement links TRBV11-3 to TRBJ1-6; TRBD1 matches 9 bases. Germline V gene sequence: CDR1 SGHNT, CDR2 YENEEA. The CDR3 spans 19 residues. J gave up 1 base and V 5 bases, and 12 bases lay outside the gene matches. The CDR3 coding sequence is TGTGCCAGCAGCCGTCCCGGGACAGGGAGGGTTTCCTATAATTCACCCCTCCACTTT. Protein product: CASSRPGTGRVSYNSPLHF.

The chain recombines TRBV10-3 with TRBJ2-7; 10 bases match TRBD1. CDR1 is ENHRY, CDR2 SYGVKD, per germline. The CDR3 covers 15 residues. V lost 6 bases and J lost 3; bases outside the gene matches: 8. The CDR3 here is CAISDPGQGIYEQYF. The DNA for the CDR3 is TGTGCCATCAGCGATCCGGGACAGGGGATCTACGAGCAGTACTTC.